This is a list of T cell receptor beta chains from one sample in a study of T cell responses to AZD1222 COVID-19 vaccine. Profiled with immunoSEQ multiplex PCR; TCRdb holds only in-frame clones, not every one. This sample has some 80,000 clones, with approximately 89% found just once. The sample here was peripheral blood, taken 28 days after the second dose of the MenACWY control vaccine. The receptor set was obtained from an adult who received the MenACWY meningococcal vaccine as a control. CDR3s include the opening cysteine and the closing phenylalanine or tryptophan. Each record gives: CDR3 protein, CDR3 DNA, clone size, D gene, J gene, V gene. A D gene is named only where the DNA matches it firmly. Size tells how often a clone was seen (once, few, many) or the class of an expanded clone, and some rows leave it out.

cdr3_aa: CASSKYDNYQPQHF; cdr3_nt: TGTGCCAGTAGCAAATATGACAATTATCAGCCCCAGCATTTT; clone_size: -; d_call: -; j_call: TRBJ1-5; v_call: TRBV19
cdr3_aa: CASSSQRGPTDTQYF; cdr3_nt: TGTGCCAGCAGCTCCCAGCGGGGGCCCACAGATACGCAGTATTTT; clone_size: few; d_call: TRBD2; j_call: TRBJ2-3; v_call: TRBV11-2
cdr3_aa: CASSLASGSDYGYTF; cdr3_nt: TGCGCCAGCAGCTTGGCCTCGGGTTCGGACTATGGCTACACCTTC; clone_size: -; d_call: -; j_call: TRBJ1-2; v_call: TRBV5-1
cdr3_aa: CASSPPTGAPGPANYGYTF; cdr3_nt: TGTGCCAGCTCACCACCTACAGGGGCACCCGGGCCGGCTAACTATGGCTACACCTTC; clone_size: -; d_call: TRBD1; j_call: TRBJ1-2; v_call: TRBV18
cdr3_aa: CAGISGGTSSYNEQFF; cdr3_nt: TGTGCCGGAATTAGCGGGGGGACTAGCTCCTACAATGAGCAGTTCTTC; clone_size: -; d_call: TRBD2; j_call: TRBJ2-1; v_call: TRBV5-4
cdr3_aa: CASSSNPTNYGYTF; cdr3_nt: TGTGCCAGCAGCTCCAACCCAACTAACTATGGCTACACCTTC; clone_size: -; d_call: -; j_call: TRBJ1-2; v_call: TRBV7-2
cdr3_aa: CASRRNNQPQHF; cdr3_nt: TGTGCCAGTCGCAGGAACAATCAGCCCCAGCATTTT; clone_size: -; d_call: -; j_call: TRBJ1-5; v_call: TRBV6-5
cdr3_aa: CSASGTSGAQETQYF; cdr3_nt: TGCAGTGCTAGTGGGACTAGCGGGGCTCAAGAGACCCAGTACTTC; clone_size: -; d_call: TRBD2; j_call: TRBJ2-5; v_call: TRBV20-1
cdr3_aa: CASSERNRAFSGNTIYF; cdr3_nt: TGTGCCAGCAGTGAAAGGAACAGAGCCTTCTCTGGAAACACCATATATTTT; clone_size: -; d_call: -; j_call: TRBJ1-3; v_call: TRBV2
cdr3_aa: CAWSGGAMNTEAFF; cdr3_nt: TGTGCCTGGTCCGGAGGGGCCATGAACACTGAAGCTTTCTTT; clone_size: -; d_call: -; j_call: TRBJ1-1; v_call: TRBV30
cdr3_aa: CASRGLAENTGELFF; cdr3_nt: TGTGCCAGCAGGGGACTAGCGGAGAACACCGGGGAGCTGTTTTTT; clone_size: -; d_call: TRBD2; j_call: TRBJ2-2; v_call: TRBV7-3
cdr3_aa: CASSPRGSGGYQETQYF; cdr3_nt: TGTGCCAGCTCACCACGGGGTAGCGGGGGTTATCAAGAGACCCAGTACTTC; clone_size: -; d_call: TRBD2; j_call: TRBJ2-5; v_call: TRBV18
cdr3_aa: CASRATGLNTGELFF; cdr3_nt: TGTGCCAGTAGGGCAACAGGGCTTAACACCGGGGAGCTGTTTTTT; clone_size: -; d_call: -; j_call: TRBJ2-2; v_call: TRBV19
cdr3_aa: CASSLGQGFQPQHF; cdr3_nt: TGTGCCAGCAGTTTGGGGCAGGGATTCCAGCCCCAGCATTTT; clone_size: -; d_call: -; j_call: TRBJ1-5; v_call: TRBV2
cdr3_aa: CASSPVHRDSYNSPLHF; cdr3_nt: TGTGCCAGCAGCCCGGTCCACAGGGACTCCTATAATTCACCCCTCCACTTT; clone_size: -; d_call: -; j_call: TRBJ1-6; v_call: TRBV3-1/TRBV3-2
cdr3_aa: CASSLGQNSYEQYF; cdr3_nt: TGTGCCAGCAGCTTGGGACAGAACTCCTACGAGCAGTACTTC; clone_size: -; d_call: -; j_call: TRBJ2-7; v_call: TRBV5-4
cdr3_aa: CASSLRDRGEKLFF; cdr3_nt: TGTGCCAGCAGCTTACGGGACAGGGGTGAAAAACTGTTTTTT; clone_size: -; d_call: TRBD1; j_call: TRBJ1-4; v_call: TRBV5-4
cdr3_aa: CASSLAQWNTEAFF; cdr3_nt: TGCGCCAGCAGCTTGGCCCAGTGGAACACTGAAGCTTTCTTT; clone_size: -; d_call: -; j_call: TRBJ1-1; v_call: TRBV5-1
cdr3_aa: CASSHQTAGGYTF; cdr3_nt: TGTGCCAGCAGTCACCAGACCGCGGGTGGCTACACCTTC; clone_size: -; d_call: -; j_call: TRBJ1-2; v_call: TRBV12-3/TRBV12-4
cdr3_aa: CASSWTSWETQYF; cdr3_nt: TGCGCCAGCAGCTGGACTAGCTGGGAGACCCAGTACTTC; clone_size: -; d_call: TRBD2; j_call: TRBJ2-5; v_call: TRBV5-1
cdr3_aa: CASSLEGDAYTF; cdr3_nt: TGTGCCAGCAGCTTAGAAGGAGACGCCTACACCTTC; clone_size: -; d_call: -; j_call: TRBJ1-2; v_call: TRBV11-2
cdr3_aa: CASSLWGGGHTEAFF; cdr3_nt: TGTGCCAGCAGTTTATGGGGCGGGGGGCACACTGAAGCTTTCTTT; clone_size: -; d_call: -; j_call: TRBJ1-1; v_call: TRBV28
cdr3_aa: CASSYSSRTAINSPLHF; cdr3_nt: TGTGCCAGCAGTTACTCCAGCCGGACAGCCATAAATTCACCCCTCCACTTT; clone_size: few; d_call: -; j_call: TRBJ1-6; v_call: TRBV6-2/TRBV6-3
cdr3_aa: CASSVTSGDSPLHF; cdr3_nt: TGTGCCAGCAGTGTAACCAGCGGGGATTCACCCCTCCACTTT; clone_size: -; d_call: -; j_call: TRBJ1-6; v_call: TRBV2
cdr3_aa: CASSEATTWQYF; cdr3_nt: TGTGCCAGCAGTGAAGCTACTACTTGGCAGTATTTT; clone_size: -; d_call: -; j_call: TRBJ2-3; v_call: TRBV6-1
cdr3_aa: CAISESGGLNTGELFF; cdr3_nt: TGTGCCATCAGTGAGTCGGGGGGCCTCAACACCGGGGAGCTGTTTTTT; clone_size: few; d_call: -; j_call: TRBJ2-2; v_call: TRBV10-3
cdr3_aa: CAWSSAPIEKLFF; cdr3_nt: TGTGCCTGGAGTTCGGCCCCTATTGAAAAACTGTTTTTT; clone_size: -; d_call: -; j_call: TRBJ1-4; v_call: TRBV30
cdr3_aa: CASSVGASYNEQFF; cdr3_nt: TGTGCCAGCAGTGTCGGGGCCTCCTACAATGAGCAGTTCTTC; clone_size: -; d_call: -; j_call: TRBJ2-1; v_call: TRBV2
cdr3_aa: CASSIDGPYSNQPQHF; cdr3_nt: TGTGCCAGTAGTATAGATGGTCCCTATAGCAATCAGCCCCAGCATTTT; clone_size: -; d_call: -; j_call: TRBJ1-5; v_call: TRBV19
cdr3_aa: CASSKERQAEAFF; cdr3_nt: TGTGCCAGCAGTAAAGAACGACAGGCTGAAGCTTTCTTT; clone_size: -; d_call: -; j_call: TRBJ1-1; v_call: TRBV2
cdr3_aa: CASSLEVYPYEQYF; cdr3_nt: TGTGCCAGCAGCTTAGAGGTATATCCCTACGAGCAGTACTTC; clone_size: -; d_call: -; j_call: TRBJ2-7; v_call: TRBV11-2
cdr3_aa: CSASPFPSGGSPSTDTQYF; cdr3_nt: TGCAGTGCCAGTCCCTTTCCTAGCGGGGGTAGCCCGAGCACAGATACGCAGTATTTT; clone_size: -; d_call: TRBD2; j_call: TRBJ2-3; v_call: TRBV20-1
cdr3_aa: CASSPQTGANTGELFF; cdr3_nt: TGCGCCAGCAGCCCACAGACAGGGGCGAACACCGGGGAGCTGTTTTTT; clone_size: -; d_call: TRBD1; j_call: TRBJ2-2; v_call: TRBV5-1
cdr3_aa: CASSAGGAGNTEAFF; cdr3_nt: TGTGCCAGCAGCGCGGGGGGGGCCGGTAACACTGAAGCTTTCTTT; clone_size: -; d_call: -; j_call: TRBJ1-1; v_call: TRBV11-3
cdr3_aa: CASSYGSGGFYGYTF; cdr3_nt: TGTGCCAGCAGTTACGGTTCAGGGGGATTCTATGGCTACACCTTC; clone_size: -; d_call: TRBD1; j_call: TRBJ1-2; v_call: TRBV6-5
cdr3_aa: CASTGRRDREFHEQFF; cdr3_nt: TGTGCCAGCACGGGGAGGAGAGACAGGGAATTCCATGAGCAGTTCTTC; clone_size: -; d_call: -; j_call: TRBJ2-1; v_call: TRBV25-1
cdr3_aa: CAWRLQHMNTEAFF; cdr3_nt: TGTGCCTGGAGGCTACAACATATGAACACTGAAGCTTTCTTT; clone_size: -; d_call: -; j_call: TRBJ1-1; v_call: TRBV30
cdr3_aa: CASSPPVVGGTSTNEKLFF; cdr3_nt: TGTGCCAGCTCACCACCAGTAGTTGGGGGCACCTCAACTAATGAAAAACTGTTTTTT; clone_size: -; d_call: -; j_call: TRBJ1-4; v_call: TRBV18
cdr3_aa: CASSIDQAGVYGYTF; cdr3_nt: TGTGCCAGTAGTATAGACCAGGCAGGGGTCTATGGCTACACCTTC; clone_size: medium-sized; d_call: -; j_call: TRBJ1-2; v_call: TRBV19
cdr3_aa: CASSAQFNQPQHF; cdr3_nt: TGTGCCAGCAGTGCCCAGTTCAATCAGCCCCAGCATTTT; clone_size: -; d_call: -; j_call: TRBJ1-5; v_call: TRBV2
cdr3_aa: CARGWAGNGYTF; cdr3_nt: TGTGCCCGGGGATGGGCAGGGAATGGCTACACCTTC; clone_size: -; d_call: -; j_call: TRBJ1-2; v_call: TRBV30
cdr3_aa: CASSPAPGGKTEAFF; cdr3_nt: TGTGCCAGCAGCCCCGCCCCGGGAGGGAAGACTGAAGCTTTCTTT; clone_size: -; d_call: -; j_call: TRBJ1-1; v_call: TRBV3-1/TRBV3-2
cdr3_aa: CATSRKENRGYNSPLHF; cdr3_nt: TGTGCCACCAGCAGAAAAGAAAACAGGGGCTATAATTCACCCCTCCACTTT; clone_size: -; d_call: TRBD1; j_call: TRBJ1-6; v_call: TRBV15
cdr3_aa: CASSSGLAEKYNEQFF; cdr3_nt: TGTGCCAGCAGCTCGGGACTAGCGGAAAAATACAATGAGCAGTTCTTC; clone_size: -; d_call: TRBD2; j_call: TRBJ2-1; v_call: TRBV5-4
cdr3_aa: CASSILAGQETQYF; cdr3_nt: TGTGCCAGTAGTATCCTAGCGGGGCAAGAGACCCAGTACTTC; clone_size: -; d_call: TRBD2; j_call: TRBJ2-5; v_call: TRBV19
cdr3_aa: CASSPGQGPYNEQFF; cdr3_nt: TGTGCCAGCTCACCGGGACAGGGTCCCTACAATGAGCAGTTCTTC; clone_size: -; d_call: TRBD1; j_call: TRBJ2-1; v_call: TRBV18
cdr3_aa: CASTGPLTHNEQFF; cdr3_nt: TGTGCCAGCACCGGGCCCCTGACCCACAATGAGCAGTTCTTC; clone_size: -; d_call: -; j_call: TRBJ2-1; v_call: TRBV6-5
cdr3_aa: CASSSDRDRHYGYTF; cdr3_nt: TGTGCCAGCAGCTCAGACCGGGACAGGCACTATGGCTACACCTTC; clone_size: few; d_call: TRBD1; j_call: TRBJ1-2; v_call: TRBV7-9
cdr3_aa: CANSGRSNQPQHF; cdr3_nt: TGTGCCAACTCTGGACGGAGCAATCAGCCCCAGCATTTT; clone_size: -; d_call: -; j_call: TRBJ1-5; v_call: TRBV28
cdr3_aa: CASSSLAGGAYEQYF; cdr3_nt: TGCGCCAGCAGCTCATTAGCGGGGGGAGCCTACGAGCAGTACTTC; clone_size: -; d_call: TRBD2; j_call: TRBJ2-7; v_call: TRBV5-1
cdr3_aa: CASSQDRSGIAEAFF; cdr3_nt: TGCGCCAGCAGCCAAGATCGTTCAGGGATCGCTGAAGCTTTCTTT; clone_size: -; d_call: -; j_call: TRBJ1-1; v_call: TRBV4-3
cdr3_aa: CASSVYSIRNSPLHF; cdr3_nt: TGTGCCAGCAGCGTATATTCAATCCGTAATTCACCCCTCCACTTT; clone_size: -; d_call: -; j_call: TRBJ1-6; v_call: TRBV7-9
cdr3_aa: CASSADRLSQPQHF; cdr3_nt: TGTGCCAGCTCTGCAGACAGGTTGAGCCAGCCCCAGCATTTT; clone_size: -; d_call: -; j_call: TRBJ1-5; v_call: TRBV18
cdr3_aa: CAISNRAQRGDGYTF; cdr3_nt: TGTGCCATCAGCAACCGGGCCCAGAGAGGAGATGGCTACACCTTC; clone_size: -; d_call: -; j_call: TRBJ1-2; v_call: TRBV10-3
cdr3_aa: CASSKHRGMNTEAFF; cdr3_nt: TGTGCCAGCAGCAAACACAGGGGAATGAACACTGAAGCTTTCTTT; clone_size: -; d_call: -; j_call: TRBJ1-1; v_call: TRBV21-1
cdr3_aa: CSARFADTQYF; cdr3_nt: TGCAGTGCTAGGTTCGCAGATACGCAGTATTTT; clone_size: -; d_call: -; j_call: TRBJ2-3; v_call: TRBV20-1
cdr3_aa: CASSPGFRDTEAFF; cdr3_nt: TGTGCCAGCTCACCAGGTTTCAGGGACACTGAAGCTTTCTTT; clone_size: -; d_call: -; j_call: TRBJ1-1; v_call: TRBV18
cdr3_aa: CATSIRTGGYGYTF; cdr3_nt: TGTGCCACCAGCATCCGGACAGGGGGTTATGGCTACACCTTC; clone_size: -; d_call: TRBD1; j_call: TRBJ1-2; v_call: TRBV15
cdr3_aa: CASSRDFGQGGNEQFF; cdr3_nt: TGTGCCAGCTCCCGGGACTTCGGACAGGGAGGGAATGAGCAGTTCTTC; clone_size: -; d_call: -; j_call: TRBJ2-1; v_call: TRBV18